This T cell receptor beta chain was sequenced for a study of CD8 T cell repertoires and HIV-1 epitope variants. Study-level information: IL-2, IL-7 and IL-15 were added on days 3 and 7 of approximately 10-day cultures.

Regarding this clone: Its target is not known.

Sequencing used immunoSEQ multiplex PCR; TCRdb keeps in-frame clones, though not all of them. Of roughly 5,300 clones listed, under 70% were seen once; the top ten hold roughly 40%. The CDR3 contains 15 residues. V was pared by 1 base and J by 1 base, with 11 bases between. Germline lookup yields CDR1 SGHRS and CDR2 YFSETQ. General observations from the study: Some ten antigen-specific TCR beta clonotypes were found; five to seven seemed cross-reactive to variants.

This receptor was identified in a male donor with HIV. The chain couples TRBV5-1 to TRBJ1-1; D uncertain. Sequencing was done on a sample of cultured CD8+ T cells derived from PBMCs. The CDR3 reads CASSLMPVGNTEAFF. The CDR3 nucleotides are TGCGCCAGCAGCTTGATGCCCGTCGGGAACACTGAAGCTTTCTTT. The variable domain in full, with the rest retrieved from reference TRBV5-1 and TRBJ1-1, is KAGVTQTPRYLIKTRGQQVTLSCSPISGHRSVSWYQQTPGQGLQFLFEYFSETQRNKGNFPGRFSGRQFSNSRSEMNVSTLELGDSALYLCASSLMPVGNTEAFFGQGTRLTVV.